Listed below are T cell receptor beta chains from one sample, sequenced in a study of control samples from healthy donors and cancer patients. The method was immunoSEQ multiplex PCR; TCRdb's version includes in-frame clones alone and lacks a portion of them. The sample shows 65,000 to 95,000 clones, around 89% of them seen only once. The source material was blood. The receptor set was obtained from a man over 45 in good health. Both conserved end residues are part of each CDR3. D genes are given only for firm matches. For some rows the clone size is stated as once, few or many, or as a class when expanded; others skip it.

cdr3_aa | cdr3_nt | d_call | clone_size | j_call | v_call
CASRPGRNTEAFF | TGCGCCAGCAGACCAGGCCGGAACACTGAAGCTTTCTTT | - | once | TRBJ1-1 | TRBV10-1
CAWSVEGAGTEAFF | TGTGCCTGGAGTGTAGAGGGGGCAGGTACTGAAGCTTTCTTT | TRBD1 | - | TRBJ1-1 | TRBV30
CASRNGISWGEAFF | TGTGCCAGCAGAAACGGGATATCTTGGGGTGAAGCTTTCTTT | - | - | TRBJ1-1 | TRBV5-4
CASSYSRRRGRTQYF | TGTGCCAGCAGTTACTCGAGGAGACGCGGGCGTACGCAGTATTTT | - | - | TRBJ2-3 | TRBV6-2/TRBV6-3
CASSIEGTPSRGYTF | TGTGCCAGTAGTATAGAGGGGACACCTTCTCGTGGCTACACCTTC | - | - | TRBJ1-2 | TRBV19
CASSYGQGGPYNEQFF | TGTGCCAGCAGTTACGGACAGGGAGGGCCCTACAATGAGCAGTTCTTC | - | - | TRBJ2-1 | TRBV3-1/TRBV3-2
CATSRVAGRVNEQFF | TGTGCCACCAGCAGAGTAGCGGGCCGGGTCAATGAGCAGTTCTTC | TRBD2 | - | TRBJ2-1 | TRBV15
CASSPQYNEQFF | TGTGCCAGCTCACCACAGTACAATGAGCAGTTCTTC | - | - | TRBJ2-1 | TRBV18
CASSEARRGGQPQHF | TGCGCCAGCAGTGAGGCCCGCAGGGGTGGTCAGCCCCAGCATTTT | - | - | TRBJ1-5 | TRBV10-2
CASNTGFSNEQYF | TGCGCCAGCAACACAGGGTTTAGCAACGAGCAGTACTTC | - | - | TRBJ2-7 | TRBV5-1
CASSEAGLAPETQYF | TGTGCCAGCAGTGAAGCAGGACTAGCCCCAGAGACCCAGTACTTC | TRBD2 | few | TRBJ2-5 | TRBV6-1
CASSLRDRVSYNSPLHF | TGCGCCAGCAGCTTACGGGACAGAGTCTCCTATAATTCACCCCTCCACTTT | TRBD1 | - | TRBJ1-6 | TRBV5-1
CASSSPDSGNTIYF | TGTGCCAGCAGCTCTCCGGACTCTGGAAACACCATATATTTT | - | - | TRBJ1-3 | TRBV5-4
CASSLWGAHEQFF | TGTGCCAGCAGCTTATGGGGGGCCCATGAGCAGTTCTTC | - | - | TRBJ2-1 | TRBV7-2
CASSQDRDRPNSPLHF | TGCGCCAGCAGCCAAGATAGGGACAGACCTAATTCACCCCTCCACTTT | TRBD1 | - | TRBJ1-6 | TRBV4-1
CASSVLAGGLNEQFF | TGTGCCAGCAGCGTCCTAGCGGGGGGGCTCAATGAGCAGTTCTTC | TRBD2 | - | TRBJ2-1 | TRBV5-8
CASSLASYNEQFF | TGTGCCAGCAGCTTAGCTTCCTACAATGAGCAGTTCTTC | - | - | TRBJ2-1 | TRBV7-2
CASSQAPPGVSTDTQYF | TGTGCCAGCAGCCAAGCCCCTCCGGGGGTAAGCACAGATACGCAGTATTTT | - | once | TRBJ2-3 | TRBV3-1/TRBV3-2
CASSSPDRGGGYTF | TGCGCCAGCAGCTCCCCGGACAGGGGAGGTGGCTACACCTTC | TRBD1 | - | TRBJ1-2 | TRBV5-1
CASSPIGGAYEQYF | TGTGCCAGCTCACCGATAGGGGGGGCCTACGAGCAGTACTTC | - | - | TRBJ2-7 | TRBV18
CAWTLGGAGGNTIYF | TGTGCCTGGACCCTCGGGGGGGCCGGTGGAAACACCATATATTTT | - | - | TRBJ1-3 | TRBV30
CASSPGDKGDTEAFF | TGTGCCAGCTCACCCGGGGACAAGGGGGACACTGAAGCTTTCTTT | - | - | TRBJ1-1 | TRBV18
CASSIEPHLRTSSGNTIYF | TGTGCCAGTAGTATAGAACCCCACCTCAGGACCAGCTCTGGAAACACCATATATTTT | - | - | TRBJ1-3 | TRBV19
CASSLNPGSANTGELFF | TGCGCCAGCAGCTTGAACCCAGGCAGTGCGAACACCGGGGAGCTGTTTTTT | - | - | TRBJ2-2 | TRBV5-1
CASSRSDQRGGGYTF | TGTGCCAGCAGCCGATCCGATCAGAGGGGGGGAGGCTACACCTTC | - | - | TRBJ1-2 | TRBV3-1/TRBV3-2
CASSYSGPSLNQPQHF | TGTGCCAGCAGTTACTCGGGCCCGAGCCTAAATCAGCCCCAGCATTTT | - | - | TRBJ1-5 | TRBV6-6
CASRQGRSYEQYF | TGTGCCAGCAGACAAGGACGGTCCTACGAGCAGTACTTC | - | - | TRBJ2-7 | TRBV12-3/TRBV12-4
CSVDGPNGKAFF | TGCAGCGTAGACGGGCCGAATGGGAAAGCTTTCTTT | - | - | TRBJ1-1 | TRBV29-1
CASSQGTELNYGYTF | TGTGCCAGCAGCCAAGGGACAGAGCTAAACTATGGCTACACCTTC | - | - | TRBJ1-2 | TRBV4-2
CASSRPPGTGHYNEQFF | TGTGCCAGCAGCCGACCCCCCGGGACAGGCCACTACAATGAGCAGTTCTTC | TRBD1 | - | TRBJ2-1 | TRBV7-6
CASSQDSGGSYNEQFF | TGCGCCAGCAGCCAAGACAGCGGGGGGTCCTACAATGAGCAGTTCTTC | TRBD2 | medium-sized | TRBJ2-1 | TRBV4-3
CASSQDLGTGETGELFF | TGCGCCAGCAGCCAAGATTTAGGCACAGGGGAGACCGGGGAGCTGTTTTTT | TRBD1 | - | TRBJ2-2 | TRBV4-1
CASSPRTALVYYGYTF | TGTGCCAGCAGCCCACGGACAGCTTTAGTTTACTATGGCTACACCTTC | - | - | TRBJ1-2 | TRBV7-2
CASSTNTGTYNEQFF | TGTGCCAGCAGCACGAATACCGGCACGTACAATGAGCAGTTCTTC | - | - | TRBJ2-1 | TRBV7-3
CASSPGLDKGMRNQPQHF | TGTGCCAGCAGCCCCGGTTTGGACAAGGGGATGCGCAATCAGCCCCAGCATTTT | - | - | TRBJ1-5 | TRBV11-2
CASSYLREWGTEAFF | TGTGCCAGCAGTTACCTCAGGGAATGGGGCACTGAAGCTTTCTTT | - | - | TRBJ1-1 | TRBV6-5
CASSRPGQLKTLHF | TGTGCCAGCTCACGACCGGGACAGTTAAAGACCCTCCACTTT | TRBD1 | - | TRBJ1-6 | TRBV18
CASSPRGGRTGELFF | TGCGCCAGCAGCCCGCGGGGGGGTCGTACCGGGGAGCTGTTTTTT | TRBD2 | - | TRBJ2-2 | TRBV4-1
CASSAYVGGHTEAFF | TGTGCCAGCAGCGCTTATGTCGGAGGGCACACTGAAGCTTTCTTT | - | - | TRBJ1-1 | TRBV2
CAISESRGTGNTIYF | TGTGCCATCAGTGAGTCGAGGGGAACTGGAAACACCATATATTTT | - | - | TRBJ1-3 | TRBV10-3
CATSDLHGTGGQETQYF | TGTGCCACCAGTGACCTACACGGGACAGGGGGCCAAGAGACCCAGTACTTC | TRBD1 | - | TRBJ2-5 | TRBV24-1